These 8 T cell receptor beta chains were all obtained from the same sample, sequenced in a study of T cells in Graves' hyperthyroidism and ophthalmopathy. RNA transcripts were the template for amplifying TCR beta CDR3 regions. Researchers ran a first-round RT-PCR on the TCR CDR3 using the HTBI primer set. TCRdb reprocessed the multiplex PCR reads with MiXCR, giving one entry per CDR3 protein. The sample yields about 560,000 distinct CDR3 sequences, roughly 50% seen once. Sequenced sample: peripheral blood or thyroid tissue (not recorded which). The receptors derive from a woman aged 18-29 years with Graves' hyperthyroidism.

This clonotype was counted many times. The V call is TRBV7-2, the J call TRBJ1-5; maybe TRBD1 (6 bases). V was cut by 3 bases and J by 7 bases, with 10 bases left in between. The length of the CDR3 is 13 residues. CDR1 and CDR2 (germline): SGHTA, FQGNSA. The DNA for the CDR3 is TGTGCCAGCAGCTTCGGGGGCGGGCAGCCCCAGCATTTT. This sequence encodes CASSFGGGQPQHF.

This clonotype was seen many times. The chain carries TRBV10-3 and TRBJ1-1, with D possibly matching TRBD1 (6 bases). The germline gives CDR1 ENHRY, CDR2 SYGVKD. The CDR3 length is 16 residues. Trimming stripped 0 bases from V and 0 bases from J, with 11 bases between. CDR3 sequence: CAISESRGHMNTEAFF. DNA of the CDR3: TGTGCCATCAGTGAGTCGAGGGGACACATGAACACTGAAGCTTTCTTT.

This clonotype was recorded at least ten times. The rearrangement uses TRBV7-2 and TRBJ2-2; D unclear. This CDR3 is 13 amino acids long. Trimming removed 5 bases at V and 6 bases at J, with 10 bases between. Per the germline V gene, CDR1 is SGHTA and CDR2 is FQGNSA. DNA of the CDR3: TGTGCCAGCAGCCCTATCTTGGCCGGGGAGCTGTTTTTT. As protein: CASSPILAGELFF.

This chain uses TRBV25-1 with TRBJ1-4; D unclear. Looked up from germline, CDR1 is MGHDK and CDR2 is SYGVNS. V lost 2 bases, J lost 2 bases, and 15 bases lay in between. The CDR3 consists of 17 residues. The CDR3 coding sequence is TGTGCCAGCAGTGAACCTAGGGCTGGGAAGACTAATGAAAAACTGTTTTTT. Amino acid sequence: CASSEPRAGKTNEKLFF.

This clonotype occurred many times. CDR3 sequence: CASRVNTEAFF. CDR3 DNA: TGTGCCTCGAGGGTGAACACTGAAGCTTTCTTT. This rearrangement joins TRBV10-3 to TRBJ1-1; unclear D gene. V was shortened by 11 bases and J by 0 bases, with 7 bases between the two germline ends. Germline loops: CDR1 ENHRY, CDR2 SYGVKD. This CDR3 region has 11 residues.

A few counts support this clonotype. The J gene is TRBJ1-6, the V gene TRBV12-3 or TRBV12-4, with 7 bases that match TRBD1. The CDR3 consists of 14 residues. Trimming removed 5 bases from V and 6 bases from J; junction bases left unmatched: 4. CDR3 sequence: CASSRDSANSPLHF. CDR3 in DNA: TGTGCCAGCAGTAGGGACAGCGCTAATTCACCCCTCCACTTT.

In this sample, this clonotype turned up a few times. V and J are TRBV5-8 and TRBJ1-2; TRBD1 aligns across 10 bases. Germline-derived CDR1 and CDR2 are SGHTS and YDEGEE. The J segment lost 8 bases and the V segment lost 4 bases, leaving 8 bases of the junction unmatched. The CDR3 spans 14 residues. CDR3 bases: TGTGCCAGCAGCGGAGACAGGGGGCTTAAGGGCTACACCTTC. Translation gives CASSGDRGLKGYTF.

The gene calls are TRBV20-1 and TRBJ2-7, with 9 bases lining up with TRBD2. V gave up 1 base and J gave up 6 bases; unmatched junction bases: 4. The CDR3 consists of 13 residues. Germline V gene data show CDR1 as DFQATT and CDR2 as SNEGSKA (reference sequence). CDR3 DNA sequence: TGCAGTGCTAGAGGCGGGAGGGCCGCCGAGCAGTACTTC. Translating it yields CSARGGRAAEQYF.